This TCR beta chain was captured by sequencing in a study of post-analysis software for immune sequencing data (dated by TCRdb to about 2015). The study in broad terms: Relapsing-remitting, secondary progressive and progressive-relapsing multiple sclerosis were recorded as disease courses, and subtype annotation was lacking for some patients. Patient repertoires were compared against roughly 11 previously published healthy control repertoires from donors aged about 6 to 26 years. A subset of samples was prepared in parallel using single-end sample barcoding, then pooled and co-amplified after Illumina adapter ligation.

The trim is 1 base for V and 9 bases for J, with a gap of 16 bases between the germline ends. Spanning cysteine to phenylalanine, the CDR3 consists of 13 amino acids. Left in the record is the CDR3 DNA by itself, 39 bases read in frame from the first base. For CDR1 and CDR2, the germline V gene (reference sequence) lists DFQATT and SNEGSKA. Libraries were constructed by PCR. Sequencing took place on an Illumina HiSeq 2500. To reduce PCR and sequencing biases, unique molecular identifiers were built into the TCR beta cDNA libraries. Per 1 to 10 million input T cells, roughly 0.5 million cDNA molecules were obtained, such that each molecule approximated one T cell. The patient libraries were prepared and sequenced with the same protocol used for the earlier healthy control dataset. Samples belonging to the same batch were prepared together, multiplexed and sequenced on a shared HiSeq lane. The study's processing was this. Raw barcoded reads were processed with MIGEC, discarding single-read molecular identifier groups before consensus assembly and CDR3 extraction. VDJtools was used for post-analysis of the clonotype tables, with diversity normalized by down-sampling every dataset to the smallest sample size. To correct batch-related cross-sample contamination, repertoire overlap clustering matched CDR3 amino acid sequences but not nucleotide sequences. TCRdb took the public reads, trimmed them with fastp at Q25, ran MiXCR for clone calling and kept in-frame beta chains. Each entry merges the rows of one CDR3 protein and shows their most common DNA and genes. For this entry, the V and J calls and clone size follow TCRdb and not the study's own pipeline. The sample table holds roughly 700,000 distinct CDR3 sequences, of which roughly 27% were seen once. The top ten clonotypes cover around 0.56% of the sample.

As for this clonotype: Its antigen is still unknown. No qualities accompany the bases; no much larger clone lies one base away.

To demonstrate the VDJtools post-analysis software, the study profiled TCR beta repertoires from the peripheral blood of 10 to 15 young patients with multiple sclerosis. The multiple sclerosis patients were children and adolescents ranging in age from 6 to 15 years. The paper's findings and limits, for the study overall: When samples were clustered directly using the F measure, samples prepared in the same batch co-clustered strongly, which prompted a batch-effect correction. Compared with controls, multiple sclerosis patients had significantly lower normalized Chao1 diversity, a finding suggesting substantial peripheral T-cell clonal expansion. Significantly higher frequencies in patients than in controls were found for about 5 TRBV segments, including TRBV5-6, TRBV5-1 and TRBV20-1. The multiple sclerosis patient group was slightly younger than the control group.

Sequencing was performed on blood. This receptor was obtained from a girl under 18 with multiple sclerosis. The sequence is built from TRBV20-1 and TRBJ2-7; the D gene identity is not certain. The CDR3 protein is CSARAGEKGRQYF. The bases are TGCAGTGCTAGAGCCGGCGAAAAAGGTCGGCAGTACTTC.